This is a list of T cell receptor beta chains from one sample in a study of T cells expressing NK-cell markers. TCRdb re-analyzed the 5' RACE reads; it lists each CDR3 protein once, without DNA. The sample has roughly 280,000 distinct CDR3 sequences. Sequencing input: blood T cells: a sorted CD56 or NKG2C T cell subset, CD4+ or CD8+ T cells, or bulk PBMC T cells (not recorded which). The receptors derive from a man younger than 35 in good health. Each CDR3 is given with its conserved first and last residue.

CDR3 protein,J gene,V gene
CASTGTVNQETQYF,TRBJ2-5,TRBV2
CASSWGTGNNQPQHF,TRBJ1-5,TRBV5-5
CAISVGEFSYNEQFF,TRBJ2-1,TRBV10-3
CASSPGFDGEQYF,TRBJ2-7,TRBV18
CATSIGRTSGADTQYF,TRBJ2-3,TRBV15
CASSLQFVGGDNEQFF,TRBJ2-1,TRBV7-9
CASSQIKKGLSGDPYEQYF,TRBJ2-7,TRBV4-2
CASSFETPTGELFF,TRBJ2-2,TRBV5-1
CASSIVSGGQPQHF,TRBJ1-5,TRBV19
CSARDQRIRGNTIYF,TRBJ1-3,TRBV20-1
CAWSVQHGEAFF,TRBJ1-1,TRBV30
CSARLTGAYGYTF,TRBJ1-2,TRBV20-1
CASSAGTSGSQTQYF,TRBJ2-5,TRBV5-1
CASSRDSFIENSGANVLTF,TRBJ2-6,TRBV6-1
CASSRSWTDRNEKLFF,TRBJ1-4,TRBV4-3
CASSYRRADTQYF,TRBJ2-3,TRBV7-3
CASSLAPRTLNTEAFF,TRBJ1-1,TRBV5-1
CASRALAGGITGELFF,TRBJ2-2,TRBV12-3/TRBV12-4
CASNWSNRPDTQYF,TRBJ2-3,TRBV12-3/TRBV12-4
CASSSRTSDSSGANVLTF,TRBJ2-6,TRBV27
CASRGSGPFYEQYF,TRBJ2-7,TRBV25-1
CASSLGVAGGNEQFF,TRBJ2-1,TRBV5-4
CASRVDSGRNEQFF,TRBJ2-1,TRBV4-1
CASSLGMGQGSGNTIYF,TRBJ1-3,TRBV12-3/TRBV12-4
CASSPTGGRERKETQYF,TRBJ2-5,TRBV28
CSARASGSRGSSSYNEQFF,TRBJ2-1,TRBV20-1
CASSSQGQPNEKLFF,TRBJ1-4,TRBV5-1
CSANPPSRNEQFF,TRBJ2-1,TRBV20-1
CASSFTILDEQFF,TRBJ2-1,TRBV5-5
CSAEGNLVSRGTQYF,TRBJ2-5,TRBV29-1
CASSSGAGVTGELFF,TRBJ2-2,TRBV5-1
CASRGTSGFSTDTQYF,TRBJ2-3,TRBV6-5
CASSLVGGSSNNEQFF,TRBJ2-1,TRBV7-8
CASSLVGGPSTDTQYF,TRBJ2-3,TRBV5-1
CASSQGDGTPSTDTQYF,TRBJ2-3,TRBV4-2
CASSYPKTGTEAFF,TRBJ1-1,TRBV5-1
CASSSPSGRHHEQYF,TRBJ2-7,TRBV6-5
CASSSPGLAGSMQFF,TRBJ2-1,TRBV7-2
CASSTREVSGNTIYF,TRBJ1-3,TRBV19
CSARDSSGSYHEQFF,TRBJ2-1,TRBV20-1
CASSQTSETQYF,TRBJ2-5,TRBV7-2
CASSHNLAGVDRELFF,TRBJ2-2,TRBV4-1
CASKQGRNEQFF,TRBJ2-1,TRBV4-2
CASSRLAVNTDTQYF,TRBJ2-3,TRBV6-2/TRBV6-3
CASSLGAEINQFF,TRBJ2-1,TRBV5-5
CASSKVQREGPLLPGELFF,TRBJ2-2,TRBV21-1
CASSLDSGRLYNEQFF,TRBJ2-1,TRBV11-2
CASSPGPGLNTGELFF,TRBJ2-2,TRBV11-3
CSAPSGRAHHNEQFF,TRBJ2-1,TRBV20-1
CASRAAGVYGYTF,TRBJ1-2,TRBV28
CASSLLRPTDTQYF,TRBJ2-3,TRBV7-9
CASRYLGTQYF,TRBJ2-3,TRBV6-5
CASSPQGLAGGGTGELFF,TRBJ2-2,TRBV11-2
CASSLTTGHGELFF,TRBJ2-2,TRBV7-6
CASSLVGGDEQFF,TRBJ2-1,TRBV12-3/TRBV12-4
CASSESGGVRNEQFF,TRBJ2-1,TRBV25-1
CASSQDPGVEQPQHF,TRBJ1-5,TRBV4-2
CASSRREAITNTQYF,TRBJ2-3,TRBV6-2/TRBV6-3
CASSPQGEEQYF,TRBJ2-7,TRBV18